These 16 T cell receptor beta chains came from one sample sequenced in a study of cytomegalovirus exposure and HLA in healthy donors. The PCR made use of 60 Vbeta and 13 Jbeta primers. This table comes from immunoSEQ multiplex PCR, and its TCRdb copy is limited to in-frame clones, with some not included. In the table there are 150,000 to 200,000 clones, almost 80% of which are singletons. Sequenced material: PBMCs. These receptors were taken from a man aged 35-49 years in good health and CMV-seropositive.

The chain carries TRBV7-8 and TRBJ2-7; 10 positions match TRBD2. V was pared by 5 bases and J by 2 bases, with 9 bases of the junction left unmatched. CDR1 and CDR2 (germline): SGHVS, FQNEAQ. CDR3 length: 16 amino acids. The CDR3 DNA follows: TGTGCCAGCAGCGAACAAGCTAGCGGGAGCCCCTACGAGCAGTACTTC. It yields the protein CASSEQASGSPYEQYF.

The CDR3 region is CASAAGGLAGDEQFF. CDR3 in DNA: TGTGCCAGCGCGGCAGGGGGACTAGCGGGAGATGAGCAGTTCTTC. The rearrangement links TRBV25-1 to TRBJ2-1, with 14 nucleotides matching TRBD2. J was trimmed by 8 bases and V by 8 bases; bases with no gene match: 8. The germline gives CDR1 MGHDK, CDR2 SYGVNS. The CDR3 spans 15 residues.

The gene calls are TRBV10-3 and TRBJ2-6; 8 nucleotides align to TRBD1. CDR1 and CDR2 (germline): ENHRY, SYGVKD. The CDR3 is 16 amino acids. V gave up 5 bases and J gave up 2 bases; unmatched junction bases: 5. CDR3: CAISSLTGAGANVLTF. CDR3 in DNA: TGTGCCATCAGTTCTCTGACAGGGGCTGGGGCCAACGTCCTGACTTTC.

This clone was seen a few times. Here the CDR3 reads CASSPTRGFYEQYF. Written as DNA, the CDR3 is TGTGCCAGCAGCCCCACAAGGGGTTTCTACGAGCAGTACTTC. The chain links TRBV7-9 to TRBJ2-7, with D possibly being TRBD1 (5 bases). CDR3 length: 14 residues. V lost 5 bases and J 3 bases, leaving 14 bases between the germline ends. The germline V gene has CDR1 SEHNR and CDR2 FQNEAQ (reference sequence).

The CDR3 sequence: CASSYLSRGHYEQYF. The DNA for the CDR3 is TGTGCCAGCAGTTACCTGTCGAGGGGGCACTACGAGCAGTACTTC. The rearrangement uses TRBV6-5 and TRBJ2-5; 7 bases are shared with TRBD1. The DNA end is more similar to TRBJ2-7, so the J call may be wrong. The CDR3 has 15 amino acids. Germline assignment: CDR1 MNHEY and CDR2 SVGAGI.

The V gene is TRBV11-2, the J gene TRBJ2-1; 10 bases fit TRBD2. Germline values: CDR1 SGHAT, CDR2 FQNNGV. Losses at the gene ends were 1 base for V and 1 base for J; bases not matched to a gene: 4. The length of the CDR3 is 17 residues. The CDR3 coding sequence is TGTGCCAGCAGCTTAGTAGGACTAGCGGCATCCTACAATGAGCAGTTCTTC. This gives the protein CASSLVGLAASYNEQFF.

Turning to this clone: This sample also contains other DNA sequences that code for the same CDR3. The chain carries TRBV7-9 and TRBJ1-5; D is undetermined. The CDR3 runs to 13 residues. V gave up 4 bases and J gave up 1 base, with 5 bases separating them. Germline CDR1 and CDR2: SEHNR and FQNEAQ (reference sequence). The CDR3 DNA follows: TGTGCCAGCAGCTACAACAGCAATCAGCCCCAGCATTTT. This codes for CASSYNSNQPQHF.

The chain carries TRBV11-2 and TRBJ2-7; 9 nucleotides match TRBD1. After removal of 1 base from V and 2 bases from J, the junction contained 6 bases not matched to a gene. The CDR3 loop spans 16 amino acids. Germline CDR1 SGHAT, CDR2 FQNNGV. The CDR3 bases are TGTGCCAGCAGCTTAGGACGGGGACAGGGCACCTACGAGCAGTACTTC. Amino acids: CASSLGRGQGTYEQYF.

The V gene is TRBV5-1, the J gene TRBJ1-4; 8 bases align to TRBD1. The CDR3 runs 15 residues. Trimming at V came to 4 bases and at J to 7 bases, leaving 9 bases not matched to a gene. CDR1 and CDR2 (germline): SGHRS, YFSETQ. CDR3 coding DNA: TGCGCCAGCAGCGACGGACAGGGAGGTGTTGAAAAACTGTTTTTT. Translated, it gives CASSDGQGGVEKLFF.

The CDR3 loop is CASSIRDKNSPLHF. Written as DNA, the CDR3 is TGTGCCAGCAGCATCCGGGACAAAAATTCACCCCTCCACTTT. The V gene is TRBV5-4, the J gene TRBJ1-6; perhaps TRBD1 as D (6 bases). From germline, CDR1 is SGHNT and CDR2 YYREEE (reference sequence). This CDR3 region has 14 residues. The V end lost 4 bases, the J end lost 7 bases, and 12 bases lay between the germline ends.

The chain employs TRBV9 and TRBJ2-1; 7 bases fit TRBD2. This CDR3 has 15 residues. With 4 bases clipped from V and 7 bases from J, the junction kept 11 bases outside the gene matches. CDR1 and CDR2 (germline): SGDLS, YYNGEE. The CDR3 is CASSPRTSLVNEQFF. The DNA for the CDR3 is TGTGCCAGCAGCCCCCGGACTAGTTTGGTTAATGAGCAGTTCTTC.

This CDR3 reads CVTGTGGTGELFF. CDR3 DNA sequence: TGTGTAACCGGGACAGGGGGCACCGGGGAGCTGTTTTTT. V gene TRBV28 combines with J gene TRBJ2-2; 11 bases line up with TRBD1. The CDR3 totals 13 residues. Germline CDR1 MDHEN, CDR2 SYDVKM.

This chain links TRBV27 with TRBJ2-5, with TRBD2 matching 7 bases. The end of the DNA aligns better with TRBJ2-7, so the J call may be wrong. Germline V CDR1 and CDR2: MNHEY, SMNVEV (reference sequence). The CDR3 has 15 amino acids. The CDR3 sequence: CASSRSGSLFYEQYF. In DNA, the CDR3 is TGTGCCAGCAGTCGTAGCGGGTCCCTTTTCTACGAGCAGTACTTC.

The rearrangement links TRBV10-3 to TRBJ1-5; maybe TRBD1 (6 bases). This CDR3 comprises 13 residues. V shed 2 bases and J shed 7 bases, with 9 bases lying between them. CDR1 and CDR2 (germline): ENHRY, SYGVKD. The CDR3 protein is CAISETGRQPQHF. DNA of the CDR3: TGTGCCATCAGTGAGACAGGGCGACAGCCCCAGCATTTT.

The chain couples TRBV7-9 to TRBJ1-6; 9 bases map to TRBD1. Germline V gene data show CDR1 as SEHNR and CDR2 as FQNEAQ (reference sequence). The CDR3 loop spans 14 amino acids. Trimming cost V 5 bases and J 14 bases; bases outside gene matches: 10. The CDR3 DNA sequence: TGTGCCAGCAGCCTGGGACAGGGCCTAGGGACCCTCCACTTT. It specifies CASSLGQGLGTLHF.

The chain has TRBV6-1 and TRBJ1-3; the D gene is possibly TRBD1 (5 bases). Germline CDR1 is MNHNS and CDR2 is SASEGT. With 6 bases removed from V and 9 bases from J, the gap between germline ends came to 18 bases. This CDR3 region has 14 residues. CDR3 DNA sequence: TGTGCCAGCAGAGACCAGGGTGTCGGCGTCACCATATATTTT. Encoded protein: CASRDQGVGVTIYF.